This T cell receptor (beta chain) emerged from a study of blood T cell repertoires in COVID-19 (dated by TCRdb to between 2020 and 2021). At the level of the whole study: Samples covering the acute and convalescent phases of COVID-19 were provided by collaborators in the United States, Italy and Spain. HLA class I and class II types, where available, came from metadata supplied by the sample provider rather than from assay-based typing. Subjects who had been exposed to COVID-19, were actively infected with it, or had recovered from it provided the deeply sampled blood TCRbeta repertoires that made up the dataset. Samples came from the ongoing ImmuneRACE study (first 160 participants) plus 1,254 subjects from 6 global collaborators. A freely available public database, intended as a resource for researchers studying the immune response to SARS-CoV-2, is where the repertoires were released. The material from the prospective study consisted of cDNA or gDNA derived from T cells, B-cell-depleted T cells, or PBMCs. Nearly every sample came with metadata listing a de-identified subject ID, COVID-19 status, age in years and sex.

A word on this clone: The specificity of this receptor is unknown. Base qualities are not at hand, and no much larger clone is one base apart.

Samples from volunteer blood donors who had recovered from COVID-19 were contributed by a second Seattle source. Collaborating institutions collected whole blood in K2EDTA tubes following their own protocols. For TCRbeta analysis, collaborator samples were shipped as frozen whole blood, as isolated PBMCs, or as DNA extracted from either sample type. The CDR1 and CDR2 encoded by the germline V gene (reference sequence) are LNHDA and SQIVND. The CDR3 starts with the cysteine, ends with the phenylalanine, and has 14 residues. Just the 42-base CDR3 DNA is kept, in frame starting at base 1. The V end gives up 5 bases and the J end 3 bases, leaving 5 bases in the junction not matched to a gene. General conclusions and limits of the study: Clinical and demographic metadata were provided uncurated, with the amount varying by source and participant.

TCRbeta CDR3 regions were amplified from genomic DNA by means of the immunoSEQ Assay, a bias-controlled multiplex PCR. The original methods were these. Within the assay, amplification of reference gene primers was used to estimate how many nucleated cells each sample contained. To quantify the absolute abundance of each unique TCRbeta CDR3 rearrangement, sequence reads were collapsed and filtered. For each sample, productive Simpson clonality was calculated as the square root of Simpson's diversity index over productive rearrangements. TCRdb provides this immuneACCESS table in a form limited to in-frame rearrangements. Some clones are lacking; in checked studies, under half of them reflect an unresolved V gene, and why the rest are absent is not known. That table gives V, J and clone size, and the DNA gave D and trimming. The sample yields more than 250,000 clones; approximately 83% were counted once. The ten largest clones capture less than 2.5% of the sample.

The receptor was derived from a young woman who had recovered from COVID-19. Sequenced input: peripheral blood. The rearranged segments are TRBV19 and TRBJ2-7; 9 middle bases align to TRBD1. DNA sequence: TGTGCCAGTAGTCCCACGGACAGGGGCTACGAGCAGTACTTC. Translated, this is CASSPTDRGYEQYF.